This TCR beta chain originates from a study of T-cell reconstitution after alpha-beta-depleted transplantation in children. General observations from the study: Elevated TCRbeta diversity at day 60 was traced, in some patients, to surviving recipient T cells and thymic progenitors. Newly generated T cells supplied most T-cell counts and diversity one year post-transplant. Expanded graft clones numbering several hundred reportedly gave rise to alpha-beta T cells about two months after transplant.

This clonotype was picked up a small number of times. Its antigen is undetermined. This CDR3 has 14 residues. CDR1 and CDR2 (germline): SGHRS, YFSETQ. V was cut by 6 bases and J by 2 bases, with 14 bases left in between. Molecular barcoding with unique molecular identifiers was used for the TCRbeta library. TCRdb fed the PCR reads into MiXCR, producing one record per CDR3 protein. The data contain around 200,000 distinct CDR3 sequences, approximately 17% of them singletons. The chain combines TRBV5-1 with TRBJ2-5; D not resolved. Sequencing used PBMCs, mostly from graft donor cells, obtained 360 days after TCRalphabeta/CD19-depleted stem cell transplant. The clonotype comes from a male patient between 2 and 10 years old who had a stem cell transplant for acute lymphoblastic leukemia, so the T cells may come from the graft donor. CDR3 residues: CASKVVASQETQYF. CDR3 DNA: TGCGCCAGCAAGGTTGTTGCGTCTCAAGAGACCCAGTACTTC.